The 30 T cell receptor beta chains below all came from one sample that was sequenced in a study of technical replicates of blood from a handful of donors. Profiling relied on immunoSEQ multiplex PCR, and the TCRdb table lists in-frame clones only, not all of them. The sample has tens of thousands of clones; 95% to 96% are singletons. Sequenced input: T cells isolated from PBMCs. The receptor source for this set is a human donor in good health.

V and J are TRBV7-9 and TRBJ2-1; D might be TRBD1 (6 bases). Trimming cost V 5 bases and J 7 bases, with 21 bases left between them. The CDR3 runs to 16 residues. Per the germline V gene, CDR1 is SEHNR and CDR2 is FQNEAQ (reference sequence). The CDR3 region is CASSVPSGVGPNEQFF. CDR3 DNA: TGTGCCAGCAGCGTCCCATCAGGGGTAGGACCGAATGAGCAGTTCTTC.

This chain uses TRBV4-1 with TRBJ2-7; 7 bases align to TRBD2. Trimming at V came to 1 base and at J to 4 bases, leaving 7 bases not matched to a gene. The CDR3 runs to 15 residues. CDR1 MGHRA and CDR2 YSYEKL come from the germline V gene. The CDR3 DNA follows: TGCGCCAGCAGCCAAGGAGATACTAGCGAATACGAGCAGTACTTC. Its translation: CASSQGDTSEYEQYF.

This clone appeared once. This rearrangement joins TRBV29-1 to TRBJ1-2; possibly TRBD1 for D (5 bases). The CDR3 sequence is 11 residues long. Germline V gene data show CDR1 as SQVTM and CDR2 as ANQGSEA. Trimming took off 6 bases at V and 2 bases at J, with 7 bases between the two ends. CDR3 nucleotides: TGCAGCGTCACAGGAAACTATGGCTACACCTTC. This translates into CSVTGNYGYTF.

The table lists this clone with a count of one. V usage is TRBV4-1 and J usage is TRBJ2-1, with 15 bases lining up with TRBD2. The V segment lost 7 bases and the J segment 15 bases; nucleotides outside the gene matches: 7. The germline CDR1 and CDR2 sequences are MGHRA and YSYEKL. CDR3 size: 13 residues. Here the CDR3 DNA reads TGCGCCAGCAAACCGGGACTAGCGGGGGGCAGGTTCTTC. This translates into CASKPGLAGGRFF.

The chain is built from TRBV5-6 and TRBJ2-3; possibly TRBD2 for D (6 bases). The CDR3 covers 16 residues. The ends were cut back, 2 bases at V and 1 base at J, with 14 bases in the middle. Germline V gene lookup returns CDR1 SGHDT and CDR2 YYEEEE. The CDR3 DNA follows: TGTGCCAGCAGCTTAGGAGGGGAGAGGGGCACAGATACGCAGTATTTT. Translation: CASSLGGERGTDTQYF.

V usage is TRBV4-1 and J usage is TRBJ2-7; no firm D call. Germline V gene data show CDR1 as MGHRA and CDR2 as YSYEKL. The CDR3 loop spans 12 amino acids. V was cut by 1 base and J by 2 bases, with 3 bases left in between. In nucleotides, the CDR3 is TGCGCCAGCAGCCAAGGTACCTACGAGCAGTACTTC. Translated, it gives CASSQGTYEQYF.

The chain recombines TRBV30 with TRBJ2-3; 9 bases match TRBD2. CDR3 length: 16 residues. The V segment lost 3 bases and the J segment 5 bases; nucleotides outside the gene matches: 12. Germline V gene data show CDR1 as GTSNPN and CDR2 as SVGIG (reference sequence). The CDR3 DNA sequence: TGTGCCTGGAGCTCCGGTGCGGGGGGGGCGTTAGATACGCAGTATTTT. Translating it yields CAWSSGAGGALDTQYF.

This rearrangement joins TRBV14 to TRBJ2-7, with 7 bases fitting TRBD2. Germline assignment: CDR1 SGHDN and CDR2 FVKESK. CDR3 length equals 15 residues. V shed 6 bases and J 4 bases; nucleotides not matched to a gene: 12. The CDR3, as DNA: TGTGCCAGCAGTCCGAAGTTGGGGGGGATGTACGAGCAGTACTTC. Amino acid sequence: CASSPKLGGMYEQYF.

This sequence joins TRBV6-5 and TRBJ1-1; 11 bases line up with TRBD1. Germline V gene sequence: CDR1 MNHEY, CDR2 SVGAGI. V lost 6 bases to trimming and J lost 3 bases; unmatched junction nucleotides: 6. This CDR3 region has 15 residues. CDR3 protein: CASRGQGGADTEAFF. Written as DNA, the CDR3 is TGTGCCAGCAGGGGACAGGGGGGAGCGGACACTGAAGCTTTCTTT.

CDR3 bases: TGTGCCAGCAGCCCGGGACAGGTCCCCCAAGAGACCCAGTACTTC. It specifies CASSPGQVPQETQYF. The chain uses TRBV27 and TRBJ2-5; 8 nucleotides align to TRBD1. Germline V gene lookup returns CDR1 MNHEY and CDR2 SMNVEV (reference sequence). V was clipped by 6 bases and J by 1 base; unmatched bases: 7. The CDR3 is 15 residues long.

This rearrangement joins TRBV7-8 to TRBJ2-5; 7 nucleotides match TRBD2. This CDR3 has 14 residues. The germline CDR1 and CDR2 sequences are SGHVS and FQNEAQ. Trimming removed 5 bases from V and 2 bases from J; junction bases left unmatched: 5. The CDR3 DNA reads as TGTGCCAGCAGCCAGCGGGAAGGGCAAGAGACCCAGTACTTC. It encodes CASSQREGQETQYF. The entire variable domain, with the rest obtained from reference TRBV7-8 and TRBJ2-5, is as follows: GAGVSQSPRYKVAKRGQDVALRCDPISGHVSLFWYQQALGQGPEFLTYFQNEAQLDKSGLPSDRFFAERPEGSVSTLKIQRTQQEDSAVYLCASSQREGQETQYFGPGTRLLVL.

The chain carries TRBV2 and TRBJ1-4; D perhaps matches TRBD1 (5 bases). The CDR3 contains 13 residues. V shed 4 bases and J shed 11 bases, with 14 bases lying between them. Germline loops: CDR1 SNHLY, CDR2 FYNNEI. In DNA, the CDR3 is TGTGCCAGCAGTGTAACTGGGGGGGAGAAACTGTTTTTT. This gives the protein CASSVTGGEKLFF.

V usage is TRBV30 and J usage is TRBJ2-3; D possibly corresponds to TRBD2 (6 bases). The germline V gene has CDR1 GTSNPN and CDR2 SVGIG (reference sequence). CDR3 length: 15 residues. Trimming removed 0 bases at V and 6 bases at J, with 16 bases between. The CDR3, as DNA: TGTGCCTGGAGTGTAGGGGCTAGCGATGTGGATACGCAGTATTTT. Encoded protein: CAWSVGASDVDTQYF.

CDR3 amino acids: CASSPTTSGGKGEQYF. CDR3 coding DNA: TGTGCCAGCAGCCCGACGACTAGCGGGGGTAAAGGCGAGCAGTACTTC. The J gene is TRBJ2-7, the V gene TRBV5-4; 12 positions agree with TRBD2. The germline V gene encodes CDR1 SGHNT and CDR2 YYREEE (reference sequence). The CDR3 sequence is 16 residues long. Germline trimming cut 4 bases from V and 6 bases from J; bases unmatched to any gene: 11.

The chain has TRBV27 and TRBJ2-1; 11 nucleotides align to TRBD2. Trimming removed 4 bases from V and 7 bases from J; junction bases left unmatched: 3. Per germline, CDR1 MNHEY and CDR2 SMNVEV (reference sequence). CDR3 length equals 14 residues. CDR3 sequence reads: CASSSRLAGNEQFF. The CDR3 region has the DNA TGTGCCAGCAGTTCGAGACTAGCGGGAAATGAGCAGTTCTTC.

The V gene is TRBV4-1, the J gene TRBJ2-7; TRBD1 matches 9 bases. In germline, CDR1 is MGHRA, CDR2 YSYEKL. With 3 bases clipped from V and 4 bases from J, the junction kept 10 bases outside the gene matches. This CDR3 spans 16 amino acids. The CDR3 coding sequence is TGCGCCAGCAGCCATCCCGGACAGGGGAGTACGTACGAGCAGTACTTC. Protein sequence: CASSHPGQGSTYEQYF.

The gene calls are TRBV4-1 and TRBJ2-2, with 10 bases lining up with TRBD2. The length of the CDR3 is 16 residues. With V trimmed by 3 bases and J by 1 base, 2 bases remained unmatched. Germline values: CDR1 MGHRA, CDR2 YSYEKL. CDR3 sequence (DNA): TGCGCCAGCAGCCAGCTAGCGGGGGAGAACACCGGGGAGCTGTTTTTT. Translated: CASSQLAGENTGELFF.

DNA of the CDR3: TGTGCCAGCAGTGCGGACAGGGAGTACACTGAAGCTTTCTTT. Its protein is CASSADREYTEAFF. V usage is TRBV6-5 and J usage is TRBJ1-1; 8 bases line up with TRBD1. The CDR3 length is 14 residues. From germline, CDR1 is MNHEY and CDR2 SVGAGI. Losses at the gene ends were 5 bases for V and 3 bases for J; bases not matched to a gene: 5.

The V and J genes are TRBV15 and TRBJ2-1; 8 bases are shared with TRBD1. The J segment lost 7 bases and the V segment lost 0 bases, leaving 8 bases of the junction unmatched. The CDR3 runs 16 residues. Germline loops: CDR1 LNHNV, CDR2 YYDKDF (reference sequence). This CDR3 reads CATSRDRGRGLNEQFF. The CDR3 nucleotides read TGTGCCACCAGCAGAGATCGAGGCAGGGGGCTGAATGAGCAGTTCTTC. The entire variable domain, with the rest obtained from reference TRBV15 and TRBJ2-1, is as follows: DAMVIQNPRYQVTQFGKPVTLSCSQTLNHNVMYWYQQKSSQAPKLLFHYYDKDFNNEADTPDNFQSRRPNTSFCFLDIRSPGLGDTAMYLCATSRDRGRGLNEQFFGPGTRLTVL.

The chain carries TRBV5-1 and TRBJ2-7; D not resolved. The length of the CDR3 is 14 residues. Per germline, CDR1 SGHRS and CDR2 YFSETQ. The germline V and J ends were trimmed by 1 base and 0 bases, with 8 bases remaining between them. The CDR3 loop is CASSLSTYSYEQYF. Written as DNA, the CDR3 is TGCGCCAGCAGCTTGAGTACCTACTCCTACGAGCAGTACTTC.

The CDR3 sequence is CASSSGGGNEQFF. As DNA, the CDR3 is TGTGCCAGCAGCAGCGGGGGGGGGAATGAGCAGTTCTTC. The chain has TRBV6-5 and TRBJ2-1; 10 bases are a match to TRBD2. Germline CDR1 is MNHEY and CDR2 is SVGAGI. The CDR3 is made up of 13 amino acids. The J segment lost 7 bases and the V segment lost 6 bases, leaving 3 bases of the junction unmatched.

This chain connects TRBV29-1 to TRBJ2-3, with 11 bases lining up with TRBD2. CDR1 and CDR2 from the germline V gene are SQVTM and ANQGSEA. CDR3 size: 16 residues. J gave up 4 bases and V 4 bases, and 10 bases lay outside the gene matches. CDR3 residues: CSVVPPTSGRPDTQYF. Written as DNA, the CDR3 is TGCAGCGTTGTGCCCCCAACTAGCGGGAGACCAGATACGCAGTATTTT.

Here the CDR3 DNA reads TGCGCCAGCAGTCAACCCCAGGGGGCCAAAAACATTCAGTACTTC. Protein sequence: CASSQPQGAKNIQYF. This chain joins TRBV23-1 and TRBJ2-4; D is possibly TRBD1 (6 bases). TRBV23-1 is reported as an ORF; its role is uncertain. V was clipped by 2 bases and J by 1 base, with 9 bases between them. The CDR3 length is 15 residues.

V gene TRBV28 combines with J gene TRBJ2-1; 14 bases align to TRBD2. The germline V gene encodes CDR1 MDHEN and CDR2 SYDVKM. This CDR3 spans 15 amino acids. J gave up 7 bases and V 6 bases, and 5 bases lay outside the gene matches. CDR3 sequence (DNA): TGTGCCAGCAGGACCGGGACTAGCGGGAGAAATGAGCAGTTCTTC. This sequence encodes CASRTGTSGRNEQFF.

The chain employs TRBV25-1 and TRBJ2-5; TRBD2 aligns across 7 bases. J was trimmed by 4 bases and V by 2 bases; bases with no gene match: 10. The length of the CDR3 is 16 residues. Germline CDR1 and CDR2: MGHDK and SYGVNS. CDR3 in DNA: TGTGCCAGCAGTGAAACCCAGCGGGATATCGGAGAGACCCAGTACTTC. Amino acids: CASSETQRDIGETQYF.

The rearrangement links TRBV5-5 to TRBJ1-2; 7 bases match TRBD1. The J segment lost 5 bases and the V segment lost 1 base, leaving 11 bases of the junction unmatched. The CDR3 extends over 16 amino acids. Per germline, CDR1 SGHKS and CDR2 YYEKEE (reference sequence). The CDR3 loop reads CASSLYLGQDLYGYTF. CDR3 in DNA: TGTGCCAGCAGCTTGTACCTCGGACAGGATTTATATGGCTACACCTTC.

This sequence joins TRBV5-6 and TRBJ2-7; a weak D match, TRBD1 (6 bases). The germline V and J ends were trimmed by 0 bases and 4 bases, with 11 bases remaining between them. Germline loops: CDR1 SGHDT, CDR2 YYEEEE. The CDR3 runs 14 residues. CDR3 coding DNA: TGTGCCAGCAGCTTGGGCAGGGGAGTATACGAGCAGTACTTC. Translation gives CASSLGRGVYEQYF.

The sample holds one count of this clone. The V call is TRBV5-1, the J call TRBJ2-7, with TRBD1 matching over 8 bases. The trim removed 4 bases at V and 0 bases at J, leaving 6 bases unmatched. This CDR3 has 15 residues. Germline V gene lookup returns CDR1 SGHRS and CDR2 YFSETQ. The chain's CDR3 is CASSRPGGTSYEQYF. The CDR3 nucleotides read TGCGCCAGCAGCAGGCCAGGGGGCACCTCCTACGAGCAGTACTTC.

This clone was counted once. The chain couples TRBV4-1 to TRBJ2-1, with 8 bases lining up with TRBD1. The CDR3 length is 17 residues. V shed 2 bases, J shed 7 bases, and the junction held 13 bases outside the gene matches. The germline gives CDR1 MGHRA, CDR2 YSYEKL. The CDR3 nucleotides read TGCGCCAGCAGCCAACCTACCCATGGACAGGGAGAAAATGAGCAGTTCTTC. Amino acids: CASSQPTHGQGENEQFF.

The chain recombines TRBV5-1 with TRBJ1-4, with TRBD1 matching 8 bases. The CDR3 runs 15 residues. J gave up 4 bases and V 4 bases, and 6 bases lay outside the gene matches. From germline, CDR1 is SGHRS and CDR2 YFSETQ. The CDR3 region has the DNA TGCGCCAGCAGCCCAGGGACAGGAGTTAATGAAAAACTGTTTTTT. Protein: CASSPGTGVNEKLFF. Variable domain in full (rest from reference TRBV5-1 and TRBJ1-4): KAGVTQTPRYLIKTRGQQVTLSCSPISGHRSVSWYQQTPGQGLQFLFEYFSETQRNKGNFPGRFSGRQFSNSRSEMNVSTLELGDSALYLCASSPGTGVNEKLFFGSGTQLSVL.